The source of this T cell receptor beta chain is a study of cytomegalovirus exposure and HLA in healthy donors. Use of 60 Vbeta and 13 Jbeta primers characterized the PCR. Using immunoSEQ multiplex PCR, the repertoire was profiled, and TCRdb retains in-frame clones only, with some absent. The sample holds some 120,000 clones, about 80% seen once. Study findings and constraints: Later analysis placed DRB1 highest and HLA-C lowest in TCR association rates, which differed by HLA locus. CMV serostatus was the sole immune exposure data available.

As to this clone: Its matching antigen is unknown.

Each donor was nominally healthy when sampled (though unrecorded immune exposures were likely). This TCR was recovered from a man between 18 and 29 years old in good health and CMV-seronegative. Sequencing used PBMCs.

Written as DNA, the CDR3 is TGTGCCAGCAGCTTAACTAGCGGGGGGGCCCACGAGCAGTACTTC. Translating it yields CASSLTSGGAHEQYF. The gene calls are TRBV11-2 and TRBJ2-7; 13 bases fit TRBD2. The V gene's germline CDR1 is SGHAT and CDR2 FQNNGV. V dropped 2 bases and J dropped 5; count of bases not matched to a gene: 3. This CDR3 region has 15 residues.